The present T cell receptor beta chain was sequenced within a study of response to subunit inactivated influenza vaccine. TCRdb re-analysed the RT-PCR reads in MiXCR, keeping a single row per CDR3 protein. The table has more than 550,000 distinct CDR3 sequences, approximately 10% seen once. The CDR3 sequence is 11 residues long. The V and J ends lost 8 bases and 9 bases, in that order; junction bases with no gene match: 6. Germline assignment: CDR1 SQVTM and CDR2 ANQGSEA. These data also formed part of another study, on T cells expressing NK-cell markers. That study adds: Beta-chain TCR cDNA was generated via 5'RACE template switching with UMIs. HCMV specificity was not established for the expanded NKG2C+ T cell clones.

The sample in question was PBMCs from blood, obtained on the day of vaccination. This receptor was taken from a man aged 50 to 59 who received an inactivated influenza vaccine. The V and J genes are TRBV29-1 and TRBJ2-1; 8 bases align to TRBD2. CDR3 protein: CSTRLAGEQFF. In nucleotides, the CDR3 is TGCAGCACAAGGCTAGCGGGTGAGCAGTTCTTC.